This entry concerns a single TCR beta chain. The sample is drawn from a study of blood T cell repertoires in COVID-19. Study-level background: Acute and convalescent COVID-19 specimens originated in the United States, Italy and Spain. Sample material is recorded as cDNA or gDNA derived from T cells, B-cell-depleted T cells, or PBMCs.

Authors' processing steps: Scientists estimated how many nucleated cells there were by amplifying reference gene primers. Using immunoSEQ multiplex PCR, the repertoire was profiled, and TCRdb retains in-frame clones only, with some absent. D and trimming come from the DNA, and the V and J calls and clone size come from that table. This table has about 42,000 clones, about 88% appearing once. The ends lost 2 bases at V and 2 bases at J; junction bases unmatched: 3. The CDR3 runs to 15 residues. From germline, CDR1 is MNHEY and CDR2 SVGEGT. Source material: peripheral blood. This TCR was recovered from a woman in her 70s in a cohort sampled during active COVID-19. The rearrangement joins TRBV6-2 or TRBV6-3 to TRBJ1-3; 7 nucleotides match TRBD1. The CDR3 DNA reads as TGTGCCAGCAGTTACAGGACAGGCGCTGGAAACACCATATATTTT. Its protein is CASSYRTGAGNTIYF.